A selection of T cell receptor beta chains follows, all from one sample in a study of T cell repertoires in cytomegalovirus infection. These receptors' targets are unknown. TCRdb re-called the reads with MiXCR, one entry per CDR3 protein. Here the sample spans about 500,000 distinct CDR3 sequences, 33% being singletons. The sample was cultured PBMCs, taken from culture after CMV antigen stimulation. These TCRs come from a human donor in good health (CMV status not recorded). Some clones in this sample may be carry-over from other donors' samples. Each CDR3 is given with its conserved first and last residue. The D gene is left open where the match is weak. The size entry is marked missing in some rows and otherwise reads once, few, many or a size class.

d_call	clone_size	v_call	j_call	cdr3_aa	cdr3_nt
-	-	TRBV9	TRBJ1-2	CASSPPSGGSLGYTF	TGTGCCAGCAGCCCGCCCTCGGGAGGCAGCCTCGGCTACACCTTC
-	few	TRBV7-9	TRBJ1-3	CASSPDVFTIYF	TGTGCCAGCAGCCCCGACGTGTTCACCATATATTTT
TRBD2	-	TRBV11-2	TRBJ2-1	CASSLTRVFGTSSNEQFF	TGTGCCAGCAGCTTAACTCGGGTATTCGGGACTAGCAGCAATGAGCAGTTCTTC
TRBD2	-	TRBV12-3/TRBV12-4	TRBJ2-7	CASTLQVGAGGGYEQYF	TGTGCCAGCACCCTGCAGGTTGGGGCGGGAGGGGGCTACGAGCAGTACTTC
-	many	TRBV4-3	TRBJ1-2	CASSQDGFTGGYTF	TGCGCCAGCAGCCAGGATGGATTTACAGGAGGCTACACCTTC
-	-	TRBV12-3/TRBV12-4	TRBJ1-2	CASSLDSLNYGYTF	TGTGCCAGCAGTTTAGACTCCTTGAACTATGGCTACACCTTC
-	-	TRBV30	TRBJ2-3	CAGLSSYRTDTQYF	TGTGCCGGCCTTAGCTCCTATCGCACAGATACGCAGTATTTT
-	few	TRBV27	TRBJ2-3	CASTPKGGWTVTDTQYF	TGTGCCAGCACCCCCAAAGGCGGCTGGACAGTTACAGATACGCAGTATTTT
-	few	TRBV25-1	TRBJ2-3	CASRRSWTDTQYF	TGTGCCAGCAGGCGGAGTTGGACAGATACGCAGTATTTT
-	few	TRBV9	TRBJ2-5	CASSVGEAVGQETQYF	TGTGCCAGCAGCGTAGGGGAGGCGGTGGGTCAAGAGACCCAGTACTTC
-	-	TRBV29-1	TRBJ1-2	CSVRTDMVLYGYTF	TGCAGCGTTCGGACAGACATGGTTTTGTATGGCTACACCTTC
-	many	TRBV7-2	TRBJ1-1	CASSPRGNTEAFF	TGTGCCAGCAGCCCAAGGGGTAATACTGAAGCTTTCTTT
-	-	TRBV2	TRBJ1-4	CASSDSQLNEKLFF	TGTGCCAGCAGTGATTCCCAGCTTAATGAAAAACTGTTTTTT
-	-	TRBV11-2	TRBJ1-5	CASSLALGENQPQHF	TGTGCCAGCAGCTTGGCCCTCGGGGAGAATCAGCCCCAGCATTTT
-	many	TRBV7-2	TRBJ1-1	CASSLAAFEAFF	TGTGCCAGCAGCTTAGCCGCGTTTGAAGCTTTCTTT